A selection of T cell receptor beta chains follows, all from one sample in a study of T cells expressing NK-cell markers. Using the 5' RACE reads, TCRdb records one entry per CDR3 protein without DNA. The sample's table shows over 250,000 distinct CDR3 sequences. Sequenced material: blood T cells: a sorted CD56 or NKG2C T cell subset, CD4+ or CD8+ T cells, or bulk PBMC T cells (not recorded which). The receptor source for this set is a woman between 18 and 70 years old in good health. Both conserved end residues are part of each CDR3.

v_gene	j_gene	CDR3aa
TRBV7-3	TRBJ2-1	CASSLGSSSYNEQFF
TRBV12-3/TRBV12-4	TRBJ1-4	CASSLTGVREKLFF
TRBV7-2	TRBJ2-1	CASSLELLARSEQFF
TRBV7-2	TRBJ2-5	CASSSRGAARETQYF
TRBV5-6	TRBJ2-1	CASSEFSGGGYNEQFF
TRBV20-1	TRBJ1-2	CSARAPSRGYGYTF
TRBV5-1	TRBJ1-1	CASSLMGEAEAFF
TRBV4-1	TRBJ1-2	CASSQTAGLGYTF
TRBV20-1	TRBJ2-1	CSASGGAGHNEQFF
TRBV3-1	TRBJ1-1	CASSQAGQGRNTEAFF
TRBV5-5	TRBJ2-1	CASSLEPGKNEQFF
TRBV7-6	TRBJ1-2	CASSEDRGLGGYTF
TRBV28	TRBJ2-5	CASSLATEETQYF
TRBV11-2	TRBJ2-3	CASSLSLSTDTQYF
TRBV7-2	TRBJ2-3	CASSLAPIGAGGGDTQYF
TRBV6-2/TRBV6-3	TRBJ1-5	CASRLQGRLYQPQHF
TRBV6-2/TRBV6-3	TRBJ2-7	CASSYSFWSRREQYF
TRBV4-1	TRBJ2-5	CASSQDIETQYF
TRBV10-1	TRBJ1-1	CASSETNKPTKEAFF
TRBV11-2	TRBJ1-2	CASSLAQGKYTF
TRBV5-1	TRBJ1-1	CASSTGGGNTEAFF
TRBV7-2	TRBJ2-1	CASRPRGASDEQFF
TRBV7-2	TRBJ1-5	CASSQRQGNQPQHF
TRBV29-1	TRBJ2-1	CSVWPRDSARGEQFF
TRBV7-2	TRBJ1-2	CASSLNDLYGYTF
TRBV6-1	TRBJ2-6	CASRDTTTGANVLTF
TRBV11-3	TRBJ2-1	CASSLVGHNEQFF
TRBV11-1	TRBJ2-3	CASSLFIRRGRSTDTQYF
TRBV10-3	TRBJ1-4	CAISESWGRIMKNCFF
TRBV12-3/TRBV12-4	TRBJ1-1	CASSLWENTEAFF
TRBV2	TRBJ1-6	CASSEALVAGGDLSSPLHF
TRBV14	TRBJ2-5	CASSQGGRAGTQYF
TRBV2	TRBJ2-2	CASSVLAGKTGELFF
TRBV25-1	TRBJ2-3	CASGPRTDTQYF
TRBV29-1	TRBJ1-5	CSVAIPGADPNQPQHF
TRBV6-1	TRBJ1-5	CASRYGSQPQHF
TRBV9	TRBJ1-4	CASSVRQGPLFF
TRBV9	TRBJ2-3	CASSVAPIPTDTQYF
TRBV7-2	TRBJ2-3	CASSLAAGGLDTQYF
TRBV20-1	TRBJ2-3	CSASLADTQYF
TRBV11-2	TRBJ2-2	CASSSRQRLAGTGELFF
TRBV25-1	TRBJ2-7	CASSEPGQGWEQYF
TRBV20-1	TRBJ2-3	CSATARLAGPTDTQYF
TRBV10-3	TRBJ2-1	CAISEQNKSGTGGRQFF
TRBV12-3/TRBV12-4	TRBJ2-1	CASSSRGTGFNNEQFF
TRBV7-2	TRBJ2-3	CASSAGLETDTQYF
TRBV30	TRBJ1-6	CAWSVLGRNSPLHF
TRBV10-2	TRBJ2-3	CASSDIRRGYGTDTQYF